This entry describes one T cell receptor (beta chain). This entry belongs to a study of blood T cell repertoires in COVID-19. Produced via immunoSEQ multiplex PCR; TCRdb's table is partial and in-frame only. The repertoire holds some 200,000 clones, with over 75% as singletons. The sample consisted of PBMCs or T cells enriched from blood (not recorded which). The sequence was obtained from a middle-aged woman with acute COVID-19.

This CDR3 is CASSLIQGSGNEQFF. The CDR3 DNA reads as TGTGCCAGCAGTTTAATCCAGGGATCGGGTAATGAGCAGTTCTTC. This chain links TRBV28 with TRBJ2-1; a possible D gene is TRBD1 (5 bases). V lost 2 bases and J lost 7, with 15 bases in between. The CDR3 contains 15 residues. Looked up from germline, CDR1 is MDHEN and CDR2 is SYDVKM.